This TCR beta chain was captured in a study of PD-1 blockade in classical Hodgkin lymphoma. Findings and limits, study-wide: The CD4+ diversity rise by C4D1 was clearest in complete responders. Reported baseline diversity: healthy donors highest, relapsed/refractory patients lowest. Patients newly diagnosed and complete responders had comparable baseline diversity.

Points on this clone: Its antigen is still unknown.

The CDR3 length is 19 residues. The V gene's germline CDR1 is SEHNR and CDR2 FQNEAQ (reference sequence). V trimming: 5 bases; J trimming: 0 bases; junction bases outside the gene matches: 11. As for time point: cycle 4 day 1 (C4D1), after 5 to 7 weeks of nivolumab. Every patient was affected by relapse after autologous stem cell transplantation, while exposure to brentuximab vedotin was not uniform. Assay used: immunoSEQ multiplex PCR; TCRdb lists only in-frame clones, some missing. The table has fewer than 25,000 clones, under 90% seen once; the top ten hold 6.2%. This specimen consisted of peripheral blood mononuclear cells (PBMCs), obtained before the fourth cycle of nivolumab. The clonotype was recovered from a human donor with classical Hodgkin lymphoma. The chain has TRBV7-9 and TRBJ2-1; 12 positions agree with TRBD2. DNA for the CDR3: TGTGCCAGCAGCACCCCCCAGACTAGCGGGGGTCCCTCCTACAATGAGCAGTTCTTC. Protein product: CASSTPQTSGGPSYNEQFF.